This T cell receptor beta chain was observed in a study of control samples from healthy donors and cancer patients. This CDR3 is 15 amino acids long. V dropped 3 bases and J dropped 4 bases, with 14 bases sitting between them. Germline loops: CDR1 SGHDN, CDR2 FVKESK. Sequencing used immunoSEQ multiplex PCR; TCRdb keeps in-frame clones, though not all of them. The sample has over 150,000 clones, nearly 96% seen once. V is TRBV14 and J is TRBJ2-3; D is unclear. The sample consisted of blood. This receptor was taken from a woman in her twenties or thirties in good health. The CDR3 loop reads CASSQLWSSSDTQYF. For the CDR3, the DNA is TGTGCCAGCAGCCAGCTTTGGTCATCTTCAGATACGCAGTATTTT. Drawing the rest from reference TRBV14 and TRBJ2-3, the complete variable domain is EAGVTQFPSHSVIEKGQTVTLRCDPISGHDNLYWYRRVMGKEIKFLLHFVKESKQDESGMPNNRFLAERTGGTYSTLKVQPAELEDSGVYFCASSQLWSSSDTQYFGPGTRLTVL.